A selection of T cell receptor beta chains follows, all from one sample in a study of blood T cell repertoires in COVID-19. Clones were sequenced by immunoSEQ multiplex PCR, and TCRdb holds only the in-frame ones, with some missing. The sample comprises 170,000 or so clones, roughly 86% of which are singletons, and around 0.63% rests with the top ten. Material for sequencing was peripheral blood. The source is a man aged 60-69 years with COVID-19, enrolled during active disease. The CDR3 runs from the conserved cysteine through the conserved F or W. The D gene is left open where the match is weak. The listing skips clone size in some rows; elsewhere it reads once, few, many or a size class.

V	J	size	length	D	DNA	CDR3
TRBV7-9	TRBJ2-2	-	16	-	TGTGCCAGCCATTTGTGGGGGCGCGCGAACACCGGGGAGCTGTTTTTT	CASHLWGRANTGELFF
TRBV6-5	TRBJ1-3	-	15	-	TGTGCCAGCAGATCCCCCGGAGACTCTGGAAACACCATATATTTT	CASRSPGDSGNTIYF
TRBV7-8	TRBJ1-1	few	16	TRBD1	TGTGCCAGCACCTATGCAACAGGGGGCCTCGGCACTGAAGCTTTCTTT	CASTYATGGLGTEAFF
TRBV18	TRBJ1-5	-	15	TRBD1	TGTGCCAGCTCACCAGGCCTCGGGACAGCACAAGGCCAGCATTTT	CASSPGLGTAQGQHF
TRBV7-2	TRBJ1-3	-	14	TRBD1	TGTGCCAGCAGACCCGGGACAGAAGGAAACACCATATATTTT	CASRPGTEGNTIYF
TRBV19	TRBJ1-3	-	13	-	TGTGCCAGTAGTGAGGCCGCGGGAAACACCATATATTTT	CASSEAAGNTIYF
TRBV7-9	TRBJ2-2	once	15	TRBD1	TGTGCCAGCAGCACCGGGACAGGGGTCCCCGGGGAGCTGTTTTTT	CASSTGTGVPGELFF
TRBV7-2	TRBJ2-3	-	19	TRBD1	TGTGCCAGCAGCCCCCGTTCGATTGTATCAGGGGGCTCAGCAGATACGCAGTATTTT	CASSPRSIVSGGSADTQYF
TRBV7-9	TRBJ1-2	once	13	-	TGTGCCAGCAGCCCTGCAGGGATCCATGGCTACACCTTC	CASSPAGIHGYTF
TRBV19	TRBJ2-1	-	13	-	TGTGCCAGTAGTTACGCGGCAGGGGAAGTCCCGTTCTTC	CASSYAAGEVPFF
TRBV4-1	TRBJ2-5	-	15	TRBD2	TGCGCCAGCAGCCAGGCGGGGACTATTCAGGAGACCCAGTACTTC	CASSQAGTIQETQYF
TRBV7-3	TRBJ2-3	-	15	TRBD1	TGTGCCAGCAGCTTAGGGACAGGCCTCACAGATACGCAGTATTTT	CASSLGTGLTDTQYF
TRBV2	TRBJ2-4	once	18	TRBD1	TGTGCCAGCAGTGAAGAACGGGGGACAGGGCATACCAAAAACATTCAGTACTTC	CASSEERGTGHTKNIQYF
TRBV4-3	TRBJ2-7	-	15	-	TGCGCCAGCAGCCAAGAGGTAGCAAACTCCTACGAGCAGTACTTC	CASSQEVANSYEQYF
TRBV2	TRBJ2-7	-	12	TRBD1	TGTGCCAGCAGTACCGACAGGGTCGAGCAGTACTTC	CASSTDRVEQYF
TRBV9	TRBJ1-2	-	17	-	TGTGCCAGCAGCGAGACCCCCGGGGGGGATAAGGGGAATGGCTACACCTTC	CASSETPGGDKGNGYTF
TRBV7-3	TRBJ1-6	-	15	-	TGTGCCAGCAGCCCCTCAGGTTCCTATAATTCACCCCTCCACTTT	CASSPSGSYNSPLHF
TRBV4-3	TRBJ1-3	-	16	TRBD1	TGCGCCAGCAGCCAGGGGACAGCAGCGGAGGGAAACACCATATATTTT	CASSQGTAAEGNTIYF
TRBV25-1	TRBJ1-4	-	15	-	TGTGCCAGCAGTGAACTGCAGAACAAGAATGAAAAACTGTTTTTT	CASSELQNKNEKLFF
TRBV27	TRBJ2-7	-	14	-	TGTGCCACCGACGGCAGGGCGCCGGCCTACGAGCAGTACTTC	CATDGRAPAYEQYF
TRBV5-5	TRBJ1-1	-	16	-	TGTGCCAGCAGCTTGGGGCTAGGGGGAAAGTTGACTGAAGCTTTCTTT	CASSLGLGGKLTEAFF
TRBV18	TRBJ1-1	few	17	TRBD1	TGTGCCAGCTCCTTACGACAGGGGGCCTTAGCGAACACTGAAGCTTTCTTT	CASSLRQGALANTEAFF
TRBV7-2	TRBJ2-1	-	16	TRBD2	TGTGCCAGCGGACCTCCTAGCGGGGGGCTGTACAATGAGCAGTTCTTC	CASGPPSGGLYNEQFF
TRBV19	TRBJ1-5	-	14	TRBD1	TGTGCCAGTAGTATGGACAGGGGGGACAAGCCCCAGCATTTT	CASSMDRGDKPQHF
TRBV6-6	TRBJ1-1	-	12	TRBD1	TGTGCCAGCAGTTATGACAGGGCGGAAGCTTTCTTT	CASSYDRAEAFF
TRBV7-2	TRBJ1-3	-	16	-	TGTGCCAGCAGCCCTGAGACTGGGGGCCTGAGAAACACCATATATTTT	CASSPETGGLRNTIYF
TRBV18	TRBJ2-1	few	16	TRBD1	TGTGCCAGCTCATCCCGGGACAGGGGAGGGAAAAATGAGCAGTTCTTC	CASSSRDRGGKNEQFF
TRBV4-2	TRBJ2-2	few	19	-	TGTGCCAGCAGCCAAGATAGCGTAATTTCTCGCCCCTCGGCCGGGGAGCTGTTTTTT	CASSQDSVISRPSAGELFF
TRBV6-5	TRBJ1-4	-	14	-	TGTGCCAGCAGCCCCGTAAGGGCAGGGGAAAAACTGTTTTTT	CASSPVRAGEKLFF
TRBV11-3	TRBJ2-1	-	15	-	TGTGCCAGCAGCTTACAGGGGGGCTCCTACAATGAGCAGTTCTTC	CASSLQGGSYNEQFF
TRBV19	TRBJ1-1	once	17	-	TGTGCCAGTAGTATAAGCCGGGACAAACGCTTGAACACTGAAGCTTTCTTT	CASSISRDKRLNTEAFF
TRBV28	TRBJ1-1	few	12	-	TGTGCCAGCAGCCTGGGGCAGGGGAAAGCTTTCTTT	CASSLGQGKAFF
TRBV7-3	TRBJ2-7	-	15	-	TGTGCCAGCAGCCTACAGACAGGAGGTGGCTACGAGCAGTACTTC	CASSLQTGGGYEQYF